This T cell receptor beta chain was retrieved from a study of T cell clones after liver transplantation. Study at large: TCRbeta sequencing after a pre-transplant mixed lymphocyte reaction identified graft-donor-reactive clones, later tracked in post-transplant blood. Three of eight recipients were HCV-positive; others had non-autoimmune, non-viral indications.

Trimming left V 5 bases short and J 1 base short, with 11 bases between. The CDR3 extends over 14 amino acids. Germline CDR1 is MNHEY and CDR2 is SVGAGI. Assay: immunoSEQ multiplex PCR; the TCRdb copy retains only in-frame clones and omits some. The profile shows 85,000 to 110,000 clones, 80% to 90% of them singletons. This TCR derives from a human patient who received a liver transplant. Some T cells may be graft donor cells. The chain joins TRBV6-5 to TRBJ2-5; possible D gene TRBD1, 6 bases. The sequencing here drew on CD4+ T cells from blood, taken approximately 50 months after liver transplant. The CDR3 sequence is CASSPRDTQETQYF. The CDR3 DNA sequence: TGTGCCAGCAGTCCTCGGGACACCCAAGAGACCCAGTACTTC.